Listed below are T cell receptor beta chains from one sample, sequenced in a study of regulatory T cells in long-lasting Graves disease. MiXCR, run by TCRdb on the multiplex PCR reads, gives a single entry per CDR3 protein. This sample has 450,000 to 600,000 distinct CDR3 sequences; roughly 14% occur once, and the top ten carry over 7.5%. The data were also submitted as part of a second study, on T cells in Graves' hyperthyroidism and ophthalmopathy.

Sequenced material: peripheral blood mononuclear cells (PBMCs), taken at new diagnosis, from a patient treated with antithyroid drugs. These receptors all stem from a man aged 25-40 years with Graves disease. The CDR3 runs from the conserved cysteine through the conserved F or W. Fields, in order: V gene, D gene, clone size, J gene, CDR3 protein, CDR3 DNA. A D gene is named only where the DNA matches it firmly. Expanded clones are given a class, and other clones once, few, many or no size at all.

TRBV18	NA	NA	TRBJ2-2	CASSPQTGSRAGELFF	TGTGCCAGCTCACCTCAGACTGGGTCGAGAGCCGGGGAGCTGTTTTTT
TRBV5-1	TRBD1	many	TRBJ2-3	CASSPDRADRDTQYF	TGCGCCAGCAGCCCGGACAGGGCCGATAGAGATACGCAGTATTTT
TRBV9	TRBD2	NA	TRBJ2-1	CASSSPQGLAGGEQFF	TGTGCCAGCAGCTCACCCCAGGGACTAGCGGGAGGCGAGCAGTTCTTC
TRBV12-3/TRBV12-4	TRBD2	NA	TRBJ2-7	CASTLGLAGQLYEQYF	TGTGCCAGCACTTTGGGACTAGCGGGACAGCTCTACGAGCAGTACTTC
TRBV5-1	NA	many	TRBJ2-1	CASSQQGEWYNEQFF	TGCGCCAGCAGCCAACAGGGCGAGTGGTACAATGAGCAGTTCTTC
TRBV6-1	NA	few	TRBJ1-2	CASRNKGPARTFYGYTF	TGTGCCAGCAGGAACAAAGGTCCAGCCCGGACCTTCTATGGCTACACCTTC
TRBV29-1	NA	NA	TRBJ2-7	CSVETETYEQYF	TGCAGCGTTGAGACCGAGACCTACGAGCAGTACTTC
TRBV2	TRBD2	many	TRBJ2-3	CASSGYASRTSGKRTQYF	TGTGCCAGCAGTGGGTACGCTAGTCGGACTAGCGGGAAACGAACGCAGTATTTT
TRBV27	TRBD2	few	TRBJ2-1	CASRTGTSGSNEQFF	TGTGCCAGCAGGACCGGGACTAGCGGGAGCAATGAGCAGTTCTTC
TRBV25-1	NA	many	TRBJ2-7	CASSAYEQYF	TGTGCCAGCAGCGCCTACGAGCAGTACTTC
TRBV5-1	TRBD2	few	TRBJ2-7	CASSEWGGGPPEQYF	TGCGCCAGCTCGGAGTGGGGCGGGGGACCCCCCGAGCAGTACTTC
TRBV13	NA	NA	TRBJ2-3	CASSNRRVVSTDTQYF	TGTGCCAGCAGCAACCGGAGGGTCGTCTCCACAGATACGCAGTATTTT
TRBV7-9	NA	few	TRBJ2-2	CASRPPQGTFSPGELFF	TGTGCCAGCAGGCCGCCCCAGGGGACGTTCAGTCCCGGGGAGCTGTTTTTT
TRBV10-3	NA	many	TRBJ2-1	CAITEGDTGNEQFF	TGTGCCATCACCGAGGGGGACACAGGGAATGAGCAGTTCTTC
TRBV18	NA	NA	TRBJ2-1	CASSPDSTYNEQFF	TGTGCCAGCTCACCGGACTCGACTTACAATGAGCAGTTCTTC
TRBV9	NA	NA	TRBJ2-3	CASSVTVTDTQYF	TGTGCCAGCAGCGTCACCGTCACAGATACGCAGTATTTT
TRBV2	NA	many	TRBJ2-7	CARGEGEQYF	TGTGCCAGGGGTGAAGGCGAGCAGTACTTC
TRBV6-2/TRBV6-3	NA	NA	TRBJ2-2	CASTLAVKAGELFF	TGTGCCAGCACATTGGCAGTTAAGGCCGGGGAGCTGTTTTTT
TRBV5-1	TRBD2	NA	TRBJ2-5	CASSLGAATSVQETQYF	TGCGCCAGCAGCTTGGGGGCCGCTACTAGCGTCCAAGAGACCCAGTACTTC
TRBV12-3/TRBV12-4	NA	many	TRBJ2-1	CASSPQRRSSYNEQFF	TGTGCCAGCAGCCCTCAACGGAGGAGCTCCTACAATGAGCAGTTCTTC
TRBV24-1	TRBD2	many	TRBJ2-3	CAIQGARGADTQYF	TGTGCCATCCAGGGCGCTCGGGGGGCAGATACGCAGTATTTT
TRBV12-3/TRBV12-4	NA	few	TRBJ2-3	CASNNYRGDTDTQYF	TGTGCCAGCAATAATTACCGGGGAGACACAGATACGCAGTATTTT
TRBV12-3/TRBV12-4	NA	many	TRBJ2-1	CASSFGSGWLNEQFF	TGTGCCAGCAGTTTTGGGTCAGGTTGGCTCAATGAGCAGTTCTTC
TRBV24-1	NA	NA	TRBJ2-5	CATSDFEGNGETQYF	TGTGCCACCAGTGATTTTGAAGGGAACGGAGAGACCCAGTACTTC
TRBV11-2	NA	many	TRBJ2-2	CASSLVAGTANTGELFF	TGTGCCAGCAGCTTAGTTGCCGGGACGGCGAACACCGGGGAGCTGTTTTTT
TRBV6-2/TRBV6-3	NA	NA	TRBJ1-4	CASSYSAETNEKLFF	TGTGCCAGCAGTTACTCAGCAGAAACCAATGAAAAACTGTTTTTT
TRBV2	NA	medium-sized	TRBJ2-7	CASSDPTEQYF	TGTGCCAGCAGTGATCCAACCGAGCAGTACTTC
TRBV20-1	TRBD2	few	TRBJ2-3	CSATGTSGKTDTQYF	TGCAGTGCTACCGGGACTAGCGGGAAAACAGATACGCAGTATTTT
TRBV20-1	TRBD1	NA	TRBJ2-1	CSARGAQGAGNEQFF	TGCAGTGCTAGAGGAGCCCAGGGGGCCGGCAATGAGCAGTTCTTC
TRBV7-2	TRBD2	many	TRBJ2-3	CASSLGSLAGGRVTQYF	TGTGCCAGCAGCTTAGGGTCCCTAGCGGGAGGCAGAGTTACGCAGTATTTT
TRBV11-2	NA	NA	TRBJ1-1	CASSPGVSGTEAFF	TGTGCCAGCAGCCCTGGTGTGAGTGGCACTGAAGCTTTCTTT
TRBV5-1	NA	many	TRBJ2-3	CASSKTSLETDTQYF	TGCGCCAGCAGCAAAACTAGCTTGGAGACAGATACGCAGTATTTT
TRBV20-1	NA	many	TRBJ1-6	CSASRDSSNSPLHF	TGCAGTGCTAGCCGAGACAGTTCGAATTCACCCCTCCACTTT
TRBV7-3	TRBD2	NA	TRBJ2-1	CASGSRRGGSYNEQFF	TGTGCCAGCGGTAGTAGGAGGGGAGGGTCCTACAATGAGCAGTTCTTC
TRBV19	TRBD1	NA	TRBJ1-4	CASSTTGTVHEKLFF	TGTGCCAGTAGCACAACCGGGACAGTACATGAAAAACTGTTTTTT
TRBV11-2	NA	NA	TRBJ1-3	CASSLLGGRAGNTIYF	TGTGCCAGCAGCTTATTAGGGGGGCGAGCTGGAAACACCATATATTTT
TRBV28	TRBD1	many	TRBJ2-5	CASRRTGTGEETQYF	TGTGCCAGCAGGAGGACCGGGACAGGGGAAGAGACCCAGTACTTC
TRBV5-1	NA	NA	TRBJ1-1	CASSLALTLGDTEAFF	TGCGCCAGCAGCTTGGCCCTGACGCTAGGGGACACTGAAGCTTTCTTT
TRBV12-5	TRBD1	many	TRBJ1-4	CASPLARGNEKLFF	TGTGCTAGCCCCCTGGCCAGGGGGAATGAAAAACTGTTTTTT
TRBV12-5	NA	many	TRBJ2-1	CASGLAPYNEQFF	TGTGCTAGTGGTTTGGCGCCGTACAATGAGCAGTTCTTC
TRBV15	TRBD2	NA	TRBJ2-6	CATSRPGLMTF	TGTGCCACCAGCAGACCGGGACTAATGACTTTC
TRBV20-1	TRBD2	NA	TRBJ2-1	CSARRSDPGLAGESSYNEQFF	TGCAGTGCTAGAAGGTCAGATCCGGGACTAGCGGGGGAGAGCTCCTACAATGAGCAGTTCTTC
TRBV11-2	NA	many	TRBJ2-7	CASSPGSGPGNEQYF	TGTGCCAGCAGCCCCGGGAGTGGCCCGGGGAACGAGCAGTACTTC
TRBV15	NA	many	TRBJ2-7	CATSRRDYEQYF	TGTGCCACCAGCAGGCGGGACTACGAGCAGTACTTC
TRBV29-1	TRBD2	many	TRBJ2-7	CSVVGLASYEQYF	TGCAGCGTGGTTGGACTAGCGAGCTACGAGCAGTACTTC
TRBV28	NA	many	TRBJ2-3	CASVISGASTDTQYF	TGTGCCAGCGTCATTAGCGGAGCTAGCACAGATACGCAGTATTTT
TRBV29-1	TRBD1	many	TRBJ2-7	CSVVPRGRYEQYF	TGCAGCGTTGTTCCCAGGGGGCGTTACGAGCAGTACTTC
TRBV12-3/TRBV12-4	TRBD2	many	TRBJ2-7	CASSLQAVAGNPEQYF	TGTGCCAGCAGTTTACAGGCGGTAGCGGGAAATCCCGAGCAGTACTTC
TRBV12-3/TRBV12-4	TRBD2	many	TRBJ2-7	CASSGPSGRSSYEQYF	TGTGCCAGCAGTGGTCCAAGCGGGAGGAGCTCCTACGAGCAGTACTTC